These 28 T cell receptor beta chains were sequenced from one sample in a study of long-term antiretroviral therapy in people with HIV. Sequencing relied on immunoSEQ assay v3.0, run at survey level. Assay used: immunoSEQ multiplex PCR; TCRdb lists only in-frame clones, some missing. The top ten clones hold around 5.2% of a sample with some 26,000 clones, around 87% of them seen once. The starting material was unsorted PBMCs, obtained 2.7 years after starting antiretroviral therapy. These receptors all come from a middle-aged man with HIV.

V is TRBV6-5 and J is TRBJ2-1, with a possible D match to TRBD1 (6 bases). CDR3 length: 14 residues. Trimming removed 6 bases from V and 4 bases from J, with 13 bases in between. The germline CDR1 and CDR2 sequences are MNHEY and SVGAGI. CDR3 amino acids: CASSQRTVYNEQFF. CDR3 nucleotide sequence: TGTGCCAGCAGCCAAAGGACAGTGTACAATGAGCAGTTCTTC.

The chain couples TRBV27 to TRBJ2-2, with TRBD2 matching over 13 bases. Germline CDR1 reads MNHEY; CDR2 reads SMNVEV (reference sequence). The ends lost 3 bases at V and 3 bases at J; junction bases unmatched: 4. The CDR3 consists of 17 residues. CDR3 in amino acids: CASSFGLAGAYTGELFF. The DNA for the CDR3 is TGTGCCAGCAGTTTCGGACTAGCGGGGGCTTACACCGGGGAGCTGTTTTTT.

The rearrangement uses TRBV4-1 and TRBJ1-4; 9 bases match TRBD1. The V gene end was trimmed by 1 base and the J gene end by 4 bases; junction bases not matched to a gene: 4. Germline lookup yields CDR1 MGHRA and CDR2 YSYEKL. This CDR3 comprises 16 residues. The CDR3: CASSQGKGQGNEKLFF. CDR3 nucleotide sequence: TGCGCCAGCAGCCAAGGGAAGGGACAGGGTAATGAAAAACTGTTTTTT.

This clone has only a few counts. The chain links TRBV5-4 to TRBJ2-1, with 8 bases lining up with TRBD2. Unmatched junction bases numbered 7, after V lost 2 bases and J lost 6 bases. Germline V gene lookup returns CDR1 SGHNT and CDR2 YYREEE (reference sequence). This CDR3 spans 15 amino acids. This CDR3 reads CASSLAGVTGNEQFF. In nucleotides, the CDR3 is TGTGCCAGCAGCTTAGCGGGAGTTACTGGCAATGAGCAGTTCTTC.

The chain links TRBV5-1 to TRBJ2-7, with 10 positions matching TRBD1. The V gene end was trimmed by 4 bases and the J gene end by 3 bases; junction bases not matched to a gene: 1. This CDR3 is built from 13 residues. Germline V gives CDR1 SGHRS, CDR2 YFSETQ. This CDR3 reads CASSRDRGYEQYF. The CDR3 nucleotides are TGCGCCAGCAGCCGGGACAGGGGCTACGAGCAGTACTTC.

The chain is built from TRBV7-2 and TRBJ2-7, with 11 bases aligning to TRBD1. V shed 5 bases and J 7 bases; nucleotides not matched to a gene: 10. The V gene's germline CDR1 is SGHTA and CDR2 FQGNSA. The CDR3 covers 15 residues. The CDR3 loop is CASSQNGQGAWEQYF. In DNA, the CDR3 is TGTGCCAGCAGCCAAAACGGACAGGGGGCGTGGGAGCAGTACTTC.

The rearrangement uses TRBV7-9 and TRBJ1-2; D is undetermined. Germline V CDR1 and CDR2: SEHNR, FQNEAQ (reference sequence). V was shortened by 4 bases and J by 4 bases, with 19 bases between the two germline ends. The CDR3 covers 16 residues. Here the CDR3 reads CASSWPPLADPYGYTF. The DNA of the CDR3 is TGTGCCAGCAGCTGGCCCCCGCTGGCGGATCCCTATGGCTACACCTTC.

The genes are TRBV19 and TRBJ2-7, with 8 bases lining up with TRBD2. The CDR3 has 14 amino acids. The V gene's germline CDR1 is LNHDA and CDR2 SQIVND (reference sequence). V shed 8 bases and J 3 bases; nucleotides not matched to a gene: 9. The chain's CDR3 is CASSPGGGYYEQYF. Here the CDR3 DNA reads TGTGCCAGTTCTCCGGGGGGGGGCTACTACGAGCAGTACTTC.

As to this clone: The germline gene is not matched at one end of the junction; a read error may be the cause. This CDR3 is CASSSGQGENAEAFF. As DNA, the CDR3 is TGTGCCAGCAGTTCCGGACAGGGCGAGAACGCTGAAGCTTTCTTT. This rearrangement joins TRBV6-6 to TRBJ1-1; 8 nucleotides match TRBD1. The CDR3 runs 15 residues. Per germline, CDR1 MNHNY and CDR2 SVGAGI (reference sequence).

The chain employs TRBV9 and TRBJ2-2; no reliable D call. The germline gives CDR1 SGDLS, CDR2 YYNGEE. The CDR3 is made up of 16 amino acids. The V end was cut by 0 bases, the J end by 1 base, with 10 bases between. CDR3: CASSVAMAGNTGELFF. CDR3 coding DNA: TGTGCCAGCAGCGTAGCTATGGCAGGGAACACCGGGGAGCTGTTTTTT.

The rearrangement uses TRBV7-9 and TRBJ1-1; TRBD1 might be the D (6 bases). With 2 bases removed from V and 8 bases from J, the gap between germline ends came to 15 bases. Germline V CDR1 and CDR2: SEHNR, FQNEAQ (reference sequence). The CDR3 totals 14 residues. In DNA form, the CDR3 reads TGTGCCAGCAGCTTACCGAATTCAGGGGCAGAAGCTTTCTTT. Translated, it gives CASSLPNSGAEAFF.

CDR3 sequence: CASSSTGQGLETQYF. The CDR3 DNA sequence: TGCGCCAGCAGCTCAACCGGACAGGGCCTAGAGACCCAGTACTTC. The chain recombines TRBV5-1 with TRBJ2-5, with TRBD1 matching 8 bases. The CDR3 is 15 amino acids. The germline gives CDR1 SGHRS, CDR2 YFSETQ. Trimming removed 3 bases from V and 4 bases from J; junction bases left unmatched: 8.

The chain carries TRBV7-6 and TRBJ2-2; maybe TRBD1 (6 bases). CDR3 length: 14 residues. V shed 4 bases and J shed 4 bases, with 10 bases lying between them. Looked up from germline, CDR1 is SGHVS and CDR2 is FNYEAQ. The CDR3 spells CASSSQGFTGELFF. In DNA form, the CDR3 reads TGTGCCAGCAGCTCCCAGGGGTTCACCGGGGAGCTGTTTTTT.

This clone was picked up one time. The chain employs TRBV10-3 and TRBJ1-2; 7 bases line up with TRBD1. Germline V gene lookup returns CDR1 ENHRY and CDR2 SYGVKD. The CDR3 has 13 amino acids. V lost 7 bases, J lost 2 bases, and 4 bases stayed unmatched. As DNA, the CDR3 is TGTGCCATCACCGGACAGGTGAACTATGGCTACACCTTC. Translated: CAITGQVNYGYTF.

This chain links TRBV5-1 with TRBJ1-1; 9 nucleotides match TRBD1. CDR3 length equals 17 residues. CDR1 is SGHRS, CDR2 YFSETQ, per germline. V trimming: 3 bases; J trimming: 0 bases; junction bases outside the gene matches: 9. For the CDR3, the DNA is TGCGCCAGCAGCTCCGGGACAGGGTTCTTCATGAACACTGAAGCTTTCTTT. This codes for CASSSGTGFFMNTEAFF.

This chain connects TRBV18 to TRBJ2-7; D is undetermined. The V end was cut by 2 bases, the J end by 7 bases, with 27 bases between. This CDR3 spans 18 amino acids. Germline assignment: CDR1 KGHSH and CDR2 LQKENI. CDR3 sequence (DNA): TGTGCCAGCTCACCAGACGGCGGCCGCCGCTCAAGAACTACGGAGCAGTACTTC. Its translation is CASSPDGGRRSRTTEQYF.

The J gene is TRBJ1-4, the V gene TRBV9; no clear D gene. Trimming stripped 0 bases from V and 5 bases from J, with 11 bases between. Germline CDR1 reads SGDLS; CDR2 reads YYNGEE. The CDR3 consists of 15 residues. DNA for the CDR3: TGTGCCAGCAGCGTAGGTGGGCAGCGCAATGAAAAACTGTTTTTT. Translated, it gives CASSVGGQRNEKLFF.

This clone has just one count. The chain has TRBV18 and TRBJ1-1; D is uncertain. Germline V gene lookup returns CDR1 KGHSH and CDR2 LQKENI. CDR3 length equals 13 residues. The ends were cut back, 4 bases at V and 4 bases at J, with 10 bases in the middle. CDR3 bases: TGTGCCAGCTCACAGGGATTGGGCACTGAAGCTTTCTTT. This gives the protein CASSQGLGTEAFF.

V and J are TRBV19 and TRBJ2-1; D might be TRBD2 (5 bases). Germline assignment: CDR1 LNHDA and CDR2 SQIVND (reference sequence). This CDR3 spans 15 amino acids. With 5 bases removed from V and 4 bases from J, the gap between germline ends came to 15 bases. CDR3 nucleotides: TGTGCCAGTAGTCTCGACGGACTCCTGTACAATGAGCAGTTCTTC. It translates to CASSLDGLLYNEQFF. The complete variable domain, with remaining parts taken from reference TRBV19 and TRBJ2-1, reads DGGITQSPKYLFRKEGQNVTLSCEQNLNHDAMYWYRQDPGQGLRLIYYSQIVNDFQKGDIAEGYSVSREKKESFPLTVTSAQKNPTAFYLCASSLDGLLYNEQFFGPGTRLTVL.

This clone has just a few counts. V usage is TRBV5-4 and J usage is TRBJ1-1, with D uncertain. The V gene's germline CDR1 is SGHNT and CDR2 YYREEE (reference sequence). The CDR3 has 15 amino acids. The germline V and J ends were trimmed by 4 bases and 0 bases, with 13 bases remaining between them. CDR3 residues: CASSLTPTMNTEAFF. The CDR3 region has the DNA TGTGCCAGCAGCCTCACACCGACTATGAACACTGAAGCTTTCTTT.

The J gene is TRBJ1-2, the V gene TRBV14, with unresolved D. V lost 0 bases, J lost 8 bases, and 13 bases lay in between. The CDR3 sequence is 14 residues long. Germline V lookup: CDR1 SGHDN, CDR2 FVKESK. CDR3 in amino acids: CASSQERTGRGYTF. In nucleotides, the CDR3 is TGTGCCAGCAGCCAAGAAAGAACGGGTAGGGGCTACACCTTC.

The genes are TRBV7-2 and TRBJ1-6, with 9 bases aligning to TRBD1. V shed 5 bases, J shed 1 base, and the junction held 6 bases outside the gene matches. Looked up from germline, CDR1 is SGHTA and CDR2 is FQGNSA. The CDR3 totals 17 residues. The CDR3 region has the DNA TGTGCCAGCAGCACCCCGACAGGGGGTTCCTATAATTCACCCCTCCACTTT. Encoded protein: CASSTPTGGSYNSPLHF.

The J gene is TRBJ1-5, the V gene TRBV30; D perhaps matches TRBD1 (5 bases). Germline CDR1 GTSNPN, CDR2 SVGIG (reference sequence). The CDR3 runs 14 residues. Trimming took off 2 bases at V and 2 bases at J, with 10 bases between the two ends. CDR3 nucleotides: TGTGCCTGGAGTTGGGGGAATGGCAATCAGCCCCAGCATTTT. Translating it yields CAWSWGNGNQPQHF.

The rearrangement links TRBV30 to TRBJ1-1; a possible D gene is TRBD1 (5 bases). The CDR3 totals 13 residues. Trimming pared 4 bases from V and 2 bases from J, leaving 11 bases between. Germline CDR1 reads GTSNPN; CDR2 reads SVGIG (reference sequence). The chain's CDR3 is CAWIVQGNTEAFF. CDR3 bases: TGTGCCTGGATCGTTCAGGGTAACACTGAAGCTTTCTTT.

CDR3 sequence (DNA): TGTGCCAGCAGGCCCCGGGCCAAGCTCCACTTT. This sequence encodes CASRPRAKLHF. This sequence joins TRBV21-1 and TRBJ1-6. TRBV21-1 is noted as a pseudogene. This CDR3 spans 11 amino acids.

The V and J genes are TRBV6-4 and TRBJ2-1; TRBD2 matches 8 bases. Losses at the gene ends were 5 bases for V and 5 bases for J; bases not matched to a gene: 8. The CDR3 contains 15 residues. In germline, CDR1 is MRHNA, CDR2 SNTAGT. The CDR3 is CASSFGLAGHNEQFF. The CDR3 region has the DNA TGTGCCAGCAGTTTCGGGCTAGCGGGCCACAATGAGCAGTTCTTC.

V gene TRBV11-2 combines with J gene TRBJ2-7, with no clear D. The CDR3 is 15 residues long. The V and J ends lost 1 base and 3 bases respectively, with 13 bases between them. CDR1 SGHAT and CDR2 FQNNGV come from the germline V gene. The CDR3 loop reads CASSLGAGPSYEQYF. DNA of the CDR3: TGTGCCAGCAGCTTAGGAGCAGGACCCAGCTACGAGCAGTACTTC.

The genes are TRBV6-6 and TRBJ1-6; D might be TRBD1 (6 bases). The V and J ends lost 8 bases and 8 bases respectively, with 13 bases between them. Germline CDR1 is MNHNY and CDR2 is SVGAGI (reference sequence). The CDR3 runs 13 residues. The CDR3 DNA follows: TGTGCCAGCTCGGGGGACACCCATTCACCCCTCCACTTT. Amino acid sequence: CASSGDTHSPLHF.